The rows below give T cell receptor beta chains drawn from one sample of a study of OX40 agonist ivuxolimab in advanced cancers. Sequencing used immunoSEQ multiplex PCR; TCRdb keeps in-frame clones, though not all of them. The data hold about 27,000 clones, with around 90% observed a single time. Here the sequenced sample was CD4+ or CD8+ T cells sorted from blood, taken in a trial of the OX40 agonist ivuxolimab. The receptors here all came from an adult with an advanced solid tumor such as melanoma, head and neck, liver or kidney cancer. The CDR3 runs from the conserved cysteine through the conserved F or W. A D gene is named only where the DNA matches it firmly. The size field is filled for only some rows; it gives once, few, many or a size class.

clone_size	v_call	d_call	j_call	cdr3_aa	cdr3_nt
-	TRBV6-5	TRBD2	TRBJ2-1	CASSYSGGFYNEQFF	TGTGCCAGCAGTTATTCCGGGGGGTTCTACAATGAGCAGTTCTTC
-	TRBV18	-	TRBJ2-5	CASSPGHYQETQYF	TGTGCCAGCTCACCGGGACATTACCAAGAGACCCAGTACTTC
-	TRBV6-5	TRBD2	TRBJ2-3	CASSYPTSGGSNTQYF	TGTGCCAGCAGTTACCCGACTAGCGGGGGGTCTAATACGCAGTATTTT
-	TRBV7-9	-	TRBJ2-7	CASSTEIGGAAYEQYF	TGTGCCAGCAGCACAGAGATTGGCGGTGCGGCCTACGAGCAGTACTTC
-	TRBV7-9	-	TRBJ2-2	CASSSAVPGELFF	TGTGCCAGCAGCTCGGCGGTCCCCGGGGAGCTGTTTTTT
-	TRBV13	TRBD1	TRBJ1-6	CASSLRGTGYSPLHF	TGTGCCAGCAGCTTAAGGGGGACAGGGTATTCACCCCTCCACTTT
-	TRBV5-4	-	TRBJ1-1	CASSPTMNTEAFF	TGTGCCAGCAGCCCAACAATGAACACTGAAGCTTTCTTT
-	TRBV5-1	-	TRBJ2-1	CASSLSMTGTASAGEQFF	TGCGCCAGCAGCTTGTCTATGACCGGGACTGCCTCCGCGGGGGAGCAGTTCTTC
once	TRBV4-3	TRBD2	TRBJ2-2	CASSHGLAGGHTGELFF	TGCGCCAGCAGCCACGGACTAGCGGGGGGCCACACCGGGGAGCTGTTTTTT
-	TRBV29-1	-	TRBJ2-2	CSVEHGNTGELFF	TGCAGCGTTGAGCATGGGAACACCGGGGAGCTGTTTTTT
-	TRBV4-3	TRBD2	TRBJ2-2	CASSQVAGATNTGELFF	TGCGCCAGCAGCCAAGTAGCGGGGGCCACGAACACCGGGGAGCTGTTTTTT
-	TRBV9	TRBD1	TRBJ1-2	CASSLPWTGLGLYGYTF	TGTGCCAGCAGCCTACCCTGGACAGGCCTGGGGCTTTATGGCTACACCTTC
-	TRBV6-1	-	TRBJ2-1	CASSEAERMYNEQFF	TGTGCCAGCAGTGAAGCGGAACGGATGTACAATGAGCAGTTCTTC
-	TRBV27	TRBD2	TRBJ2-1	CASSLSGSSYNEQFF	TGTGCCAGCAGTTTAAGCGGGAGCTCCTACAATGAGCAGTTCTTC
-	TRBV13	-	TRBJ1-1	CASSSTPRKLNTEAFF	TGTGCCAGCAGCTCGACCCCCAGGAAATTGAACACTGAAGCTTTCTTT